The 28 T cell receptor beta chains in this list originate from one sample, sequenced in a study of chemoradiotherapy in HPV16-positive cancers. The method was immunoSEQ multiplex PCR; TCRdb's version includes in-frame clones alone and lacks a portion of them. The data hold 9,500 to 15,000 clones, with around 80% observed a single time. The specimen was collected from a patient who underwent chemoradiotherapy. The receptors were gathered from a human donor with HPV-associated anogenital cancer.

V usage is TRBV7-2 and J usage is TRBJ2-3; D might be TRBD2 (7 bases). CDR1 is SGHTA, CDR2 FQGNSA, per germline. The CDR3 has 14 amino acids. V was shortened by 1 base and J by 7 bases, with 12 bases between the two germline ends. The CDR3 spells CASSLVGGGHTQYF. The CDR3 nucleotides read TGTGCCAGCAGCTTAGTAGGGGGGGGCCATACGCAGTATTTT.

The chain joins TRBV20-1 to TRBJ1-3, with D unclear. Trimming cost V 6 bases and J 4 bases, with 7 bases left between them. The CDR3 contains 11 residues. Per the germline V gene, CDR1 is DFQATT and CDR2 is SNEGSKA (reference sequence). The CDR3 is CSAEDGNTIYF. CDR3 nucleotide sequence: TGCAGTGCAGAGGACGGAAACACCATATATTTT.

The chain combines TRBV6-1 with TRBJ1-1; D is unresolved. There are 13 residues in the CDR3. The germline V and J ends were trimmed by 4 bases and 5 bases, with 11 bases remaining between them. CDR1 is MNHNS and CDR2 is SASEGT in the germline V gene. CDR3 nucleotides: TGTGCCAGCAGTGGAGGAGTGTGGACTGAAGCTTTCTTT. Encoded protein: CASSGGVWTEAFF.

This clone was detected once. The chain recombines TRBV5-1 with TRBJ2-3; 8 bases are a match to TRBD2. Germline V gene lookup returns CDR1 SGHRS and CDR2 YFSETQ. This CDR3 is 16 amino acids long. The J segment lost 0 bases and the V segment lost 4 bases, leaving 7 bases of the junction unmatched. The CDR3 region is CASSALAGRSTDTQYF. The CDR3 bases are TGCGCCAGCAGCGCCTTAGCGGGGAGAAGCACAGATACGCAGTATTTT.

This clone was counted a few times. The gene calls are TRBV11-2 and TRBJ1-2, with D possibly matching TRBD1 (6 bases). Germline V CDR1 and CDR2: SGHAT, FQNNGV. This CDR3 is built from 14 residues. V shed 5 bases and J shed 3 bases, with 13 bases lying between them. The CDR3 here is CASSANREDYGYTF. Here the CDR3 DNA reads TGTGCCAGCAGCGCCAACAGGGAGGACTATGGCTACACCTTC.

J is TRBJ1-2 and V is TRBV11-2; D gene unclear. The CDR3 has 11 residues. Trimming left V 5 bases short and J 7 bases short, with 8 bases between. CDR1 and CDR2 from the germline V gene are SGHAT and FQNNGV. The CDR3, as DNA: TGTGCCAGCAGCCGACTGATTGGCTACACCTTC. Its translation: CASSRLIGYTF.

CDR3 loop: CASKTSWTGNTEAFF. For the CDR3, the DNA is TGTGCCAGCAAAACATCATGGACAGGGAACACTGAAGCTTTCTTT. V and J are TRBV5-8 and TRBJ1-1; 7 bases agree with TRBD1. V gave up 6 bases and J gave up 1 base; unmatched junction bases: 9. Germline V gives CDR1 SGHTS, CDR2 YDEGEE. This CDR3 is 15 amino acids long.

The chain combines TRBV7-9 with TRBJ2-5, with D possibly being TRBD2 (5 bases). CDR3 length equals 14 residues. The V end lost 4 bases, the J end lost 2 bases, and 11 bases lay between the germline ends. Germline V gives CDR1 SEHNR, CDR2 FQNEAQ (reference sequence). In nucleotides, the CDR3 is TGTGCCAGCAGCTACAGCAGCGGACAAGAGACCCAGTACTTC. This sequence encodes CASSYSSGQETQYF.

The J gene is TRBJ2-3, the V gene TRBV19; 9 bases align to TRBD1. The CDR3 consists of 16 residues. V lost 7 bases to trimming and J lost 4 bases; unmatched junction nucleotides: 12. Germline assignment: CDR1 LNHDA and CDR2 SQIVND (reference sequence). The CDR3 loop reads CASNTLRGQGSDTQYF. CDR3 coding DNA: TGTGCCAGTAACACGCTCCGGGGACAGGGTTCAGATACGCAGTATTTT. Together with reference TRBV19 and TRBJ2-3, the CDR3 gives the full variable domain: DGGITQSPKYLFRKEGQNVTLSCEQNLNHDAMYWYRQDPGQGLRLIYYSQIVNDFQKGDIAEGYSVSREKKESFPLTVTSAQKNPTAFYLCASNTLRGQGSDTQYFGPGTRLTVL.

This clone was picked up a small number of times. This chain uses TRBV13 with TRBJ1-2; no reliable D call. Per germline, CDR1 PRHDT and CDR2 FYEKMQ (reference sequence). The ends were cut back, 5 bases at V and 2 bases at J, with 15 bases in the middle. The CDR3 has 15 amino acids. This chain's CDR3 is CASSRLTTDNYGYTF. DNA of the CDR3: TGTGCCAGCAGCCGACTGACTACAGACAACTATGGCTACACCTTC.

Here the CDR3 reads CATGAAGSVLAGELFF. CDR3 sequence (DNA): TGTGCCACCGGGGCAGCGGGTAGTGTTTTAGCCGGGGAGCTGTTTTTT. The chain combines TRBV27 with TRBJ2-2; possible D gene TRBD2, 6 bases. CDR3 length equals 16 residues. V was clipped by 10 bases and J by 6 bases, with 24 bases between them. Germline V gene data show CDR1 as MNHEY and CDR2 as SMNVEV (reference sequence).

This chain connects TRBV4-2 to TRBJ1-4; the D is unclear. The CDR3 has 14 amino acids. Germline V lookup: CDR1 LGHNA, CDR2 YNFKEQ. V lost 0 bases and J lost 8, with 10 bases in between. The CDR3 here is CASSQDVSGEKLFF. As DNA, the CDR3 is TGTGCCAGCAGCCAAGATGTGAGCGGAGAAAAACTGTTTTTT.

The rearrangement joins TRBV6-1 to TRBJ1-2; D might be TRBD1 (5 bases). This CDR3 spans 15 amino acids. With 2 bases removed from V and 3 bases from J, the gap between germline ends came to 13 bases. Germline V gene sequence: CDR1 MNHNS, CDR2 SASEGT. The CDR3 spells CASSELITGDYGYTF. In DNA, the CDR3 is TGTGCCAGCAGTGAACTCATAACGGGGGACTATGGCTACACCTTC.

The chain couples TRBV4-1 to TRBJ2-7; 8 nucleotides line up with TRBD1. This CDR3 has 15 amino acids. Germline CDR1 and CDR2: MGHRA and YSYEKL. V was clipped by 0 bases and J by 2 bases; unmatched bases: 3. CDR3 bases: TGCGCCAGCAGCCAAGACATACAGGGGGCCTACGAGCAGTACTTC. It translates to CASSQDIQGAYEQYF.

This chain connects TRBV11-3 to TRBJ1-2, with 8 bases that match TRBD1. After removal of 3 bases from V and 4 bases from J, the junction contained 7 bases not matched to a gene. Per germline, CDR1 SGHNT and CDR2 YENEEA. The CDR3 runs 15 residues. CDR3 residues: CASSFRTGNAYGYTF. The CDR3 DNA reads TGTGCCAGCAGCTTTCGGACAGGGAACGCCTATGGCTACACCTTC.

The chain carries TRBV10-2 and TRBJ2-5, with 8 bases that match TRBD2. The length of the CDR3 is 14 residues. Germline assignment: CDR1 WSHSY and CDR2 SAAADI. J lost 4 bases, V lost 7 bases, and 8 bases had no gene match. CDR3: CASTVAGTPETQYF. In nucleotides, the CDR3 is TGCGCCAGCACGGTAGCGGGGACACCAGAGACCCAGTACTTC.

The chain joins TRBV19 to TRBJ2-4; D possibly matches TRBD1 or TRBD2 (6 bases each). With 8 bases removed from V and 0 bases from J, the gap between germline ends came to 20 bases. The germline CDR1 and CDR2 sequences are LNHDA and SQIVND (reference sequence). There are 17 residues in the CDR3. CDR3 amino acids: CASGLGGQRLAKNIQYF. DNA for the CDR3: TGTGCCAGTGGGCTGGGGGGACAACGACTAGCCAAAAACATTCAGTACTTC.

The gene calls are TRBV5-6 and TRBJ2-7; unclear D gene. Germline V gives CDR1 SGHDT, CDR2 YYEEEE. The CDR3 totals 16 residues. The V gene lost 1 base and the J gene lost 0 bases, with 14 bases spanning the gap. The CDR3 DNA reads as TGTGCCAGCAGCTTGTATAATTCCTTCATCTCCTACGAGCAGTACTTC. The encoded protein is CASSLYNSFISYEQYF.

The chain joins TRBV6-6 to TRBJ1-2; D is unresolved. Between the trimmed V and J ends, which lost 6 bases and 8 bases, there was a span of 13 bases. The length of the CDR3 is 12 residues. Germline CDR1 reads MNHNY; CDR2 reads SVGAGI (reference sequence). Here the CDR3 reads CASSYPVEGYTF. The CDR3 region has the DNA TGTGCCAGCAGCTACCCAGTTGAAGGCTACACCTTC.

The J gene is TRBJ1-5, the V gene TRBV30, with D uncertain. V was trimmed by 0 bases and J by 1 base, leaving 7 bases between them. The CDR3 spans 14 residues. Germline V gene data show CDR1 as GTSNPN and CDR2 as SVGIG (reference sequence). In nucleotides, the CDR3 is TGTGCCTGGAGTGTACCAGGCAGCAATCAGCCCCAGCATTTT. As protein: CAWSVPGSNQPQHF.

This clone was detected once. The chain is built from TRBV10-3 and TRBJ2-3; 13 nucleotides match TRBD2. This CDR3 comprises 16 residues. CDR1 is ENHRY, CDR2 SYGVKD, per germline. V shed 6 bases, J shed 6 bases, and the junction held 9 bases outside the gene matches. The CDR3 is CAISETSGGATDTQYF. The CDR3 DNA reads as TGTGCCATCAGCGAAACTAGCGGGGGGGCGACCGATACGCAGTATTTT.

The chain has TRBV7-3 and TRBJ2-3, with a possible D match to TRBD1 (6 bases). CDR3 length: 12 residues. The V and J ends lost 5 bases and 5 bases respectively, with 8 bases between them. Germline values: CDR1 SGHTA, CDR2 FQGTGA. CDR3 residues: CASSPRGDTQYF. CDR3 in DNA: TGTGCCAGCAGCCCCAGGGGAGATACGCAGTATTTT.

CDR3 amino acids: CASSRGSETQYF. The CDR3 DNA reads TGTGCCAGCAGTCGGGGGTCAGAGACCCAGTACTTC. The chain employs TRBV6-1 and TRBJ2-5; possible D gene TRBD2, 6 bases. Trimming took 5 bases from V and 4 from J, leaving 8 bases between them. From germline, CDR1 is MNHNS and CDR2 SASEGT. The CDR3 sequence is 12 residues long.

The CDR3: CASSESHSDQETQYF. The CDR3 DNA is TGTGCCAGCAGTGAATCTCACAGCGACCAAGAGACCCAGTACTTC. The chain joins TRBV6-1 to TRBJ2-5, with D hard to call. Looked up from germline, CDR1 is MNHNS and CDR2 is SASEGT. The CDR3 contains 15 residues. V was trimmed by 2 bases and J by 0 bases, leaving 10 bases between them.

The chain has TRBV9 and TRBJ1-1; the D is unclear. The CDR3 extends over 13 amino acids. Trimming removed 1 base at V and 1 base at J, with 5 bases between. Germline V lookup: CDR1 SGDLS, CDR2 YYNGEE. Here the CDR3 reads CASSVSGNTEAFF. Here the CDR3 DNA reads TGTGCCAGCAGCGTAAGTGGGAACACTGAAGCTTTCTTT.

The chain employs TRBV5-6 and TRBJ1-2, with 7 bases lining up with TRBD1. Germline V gene data show CDR1 as SGHDT and CDR2 as YYEEEE. The CDR3 has 14 amino acids. The junction had 9 bases not matched to a gene; V was cut back by 4 bases and J by 6 bases. The CDR3 here is CASSLGSTGDGYTF. CDR3 nucleotides: TGTGCCAGCAGCCTTGGGTCCACAGGGGATGGCTACACCTTC.

This clone has more than one count but fewer than ten. This rearrangement joins TRBV19 to TRBJ1-5; no clear D gene. CDR3 length: 12 amino acids. Germline V gene sequence: CDR1 LNHDA, CDR2 SQIVND (reference sequence). Trimming cost V 6 bases and J 4 bases, with 7 bases left between them. Here the CDR3 reads CASRYGNQPQHF. The DNA of the CDR3 is TGTGCCAGTAGATACGGGAATCAGCCCCAGCATTTT.

This sequence joins TRBV5-5 and TRBJ1-1, with TRBD1 matching over 9 bases. The V and J ends lost 0 bases and 5 bases, in that order; junction bases with no gene match: 2. In germline, CDR1 is SGHKS, CDR2 YYEKEE (reference sequence). The CDR3 covers 14 residues. The chain's CDR3 is CASSLAGTGTEAFF. CDR3 in DNA: TGTGCCAGCAGCTTGGCAGGGACAGGGACTGAAGCTTTCTTT.